The rows below give T cell receptor beta chains drawn from one sample of a study of blood T cell repertoires in COVID-19. Here immunoSEQ multiplex PCR was the method, and the copy in TCRdb shows in-frame clones only, minus some. The data contain around 200,000 clones, about 81% of them singletons. The sample comprised peripheral blood. These receptors were obtained from a man aged 25 to 45 with active or convalescent COVID-19. Each CDR3 is given with its conserved first and last residue. Each record gives: D gene, J gene, V gene, CDR3 protein. A D gene is named only where the DNA matches it firmly.

d_call: .; j_call: TRBJ2-1; v_call: TRBV19; cdr3_aa: CASSTPAGLYNEQFF
d_call: TRBD1; j_call: TRBJ1-5; v_call: TRBV5-4; cdr3_aa: CASSSQGASNQPQHF
d_call: TRBD1; j_call: TRBJ2-7; v_call: TRBV28; cdr3_aa: CASSRTGALTSF
d_call: TRBD1; j_call: TRBJ2-1; v_call: TRBV6-5; cdr3_aa: CASSQADRGYNEQFF
d_call: .; j_call: TRBJ1-4; v_call: TRBV25-1; cdr3_aa: CASSETLVDEKLFF
d_call: .; j_call: TRBJ1-5; v_call: TRBV5-1; cdr3_aa: CASSLDGGAGPQHF
d_call: .; j_call: TRBJ1-2; v_call: TRBV30; cdr3_aa: CAWEFSGTARRWGVYTF
d_call: TRBD1; j_call: TRBJ1-2; v_call: TRBV5-1; cdr3_aa: CASSLSPTGQGYTF
d_call: .; j_call: TRBJ1-4; v_call: TRBV9; cdr3_aa: CASSVTTGNEKLFF
d_call: TRBD1; j_call: TRBJ1-1; v_call: TRBV6-5; cdr3_aa: CASSYQGVGTEAFF
d_call: .; j_call: TRBJ2-7; v_call: TRBV29-1; cdr3_aa: CSCLSGGQYF
d_call: .; j_call: TRBJ2-1; v_call: TRBV30; cdr3_aa: CAWSVQSYEQFF
d_call: TRBD1; j_call: TRBJ2-1; v_call: TRBV5-1; cdr3_aa: CASSSGTGTNEQFF
d_call: TRBD2; j_call: TRBJ2-5; v_call: TRBV29-1; cdr3_aa: CSALAGGPWETQYF
d_call: .; j_call: TRBJ2-1; v_call: TRBV11-3; cdr3_aa: CASSINSYNEQFF
d_call: TRBD1; j_call: TRBJ1-6; v_call: TRBV7-9; cdr3_aa: CASSRGDRVGSPLHF
d_call: TRBD2; j_call: TRBJ2-1; v_call: TRBV10-1; cdr3_aa: CASSESIRGVIF
d_call: TRBD1; j_call: TRBJ1-5; v_call: TRBV19; cdr3_aa: CASSGTGGKSQPQHF
d_call: .; j_call: TRBJ2-3; v_call: TRBV5-5; cdr3_aa: CASSPQLGAPLTDTQYF
d_call: TRBD1; j_call: TRBJ2-5; v_call: TRBV11-2; cdr3_aa: CASSLRGDRVGETQYF
d_call: TRBD1; j_call: TRBJ1-2; v_call: TRBV18; cdr3_aa: CASSEGQGARSAGYTF
d_call: .; j_call: TRBJ2-3; v_call: TRBV21-1; cdr3_aa: CASSKDTSGGSDTQYF
d_call: .; j_call: TRBJ1-2; v_call: TRBV19; cdr3_aa: CASSLSGIGYTF
d_call: TRBD1; j_call: TRBJ1-2; v_call: TRBV18; cdr3_aa: CASSWGQGGYGYTF
d_call: .; j_call: TRBJ1-3; v_call: TRBV2; cdr3_aa: CASTDSGNTIYF
d_call: TRBD1; j_call: TRBJ1-2; v_call: TRBV29-1; cdr3_aa: CSVEAGGGYTF
d_call: .; j_call: TRBJ2-2; v_call: TRBV6-4; cdr3_aa: CASSRDSTGELFF
d_call: TRBD1; j_call: TRBJ1-1; v_call: TRBV30; cdr3_aa: CAGGTGGRTEAFF
d_call: TRBD1; j_call: TRBJ2-7; v_call: TRBV6-5; cdr3_aa: CASSYDRVHPYEQYF
d_call: TRBD1; j_call: TRBJ1-6; v_call: TRBV6-6; cdr3_aa: CGVRQGINSPLHF
d_call: TRBD2; j_call: TRBJ2-1; v_call: TRBV27; cdr3_aa: CASRAVSGRAHNEQFF